The 8 T cell receptor beta chains in this list originate from one sample, sequenced in a study of blood T cell repertoires in COVID-19. Profiled with immunoSEQ multiplex PCR; TCRdb holds only in-frame clones, not every one. The profile shows approximately 310,000 clones, approximately 85% of them singletons. The material sequenced was PBMCs or T cells enriched from blood (not recorded which). These receptors were taken from a man under 40 who had recovered from COVID-19.

This chain joins TRBV5-1 and TRBJ2-3, with 8 bases that match TRBD1. Losses at the gene ends were 4 bases for V and 5 bases for J; bases not matched to a gene: 9. This CDR3 comprises 15 residues. Germline V lookup: CDR1 SGHRS, CDR2 YFSETQ. CDR3 protein: CASSRQGSGGDTQYF. CDR3 sequence (DNA): TGCGCCAGCAGCCGACAGGGGAGCGGTGGAGATACGCAGTATTTT. Looking up the rest from reference TRBV5-1 and TRBJ2-3 gives the full variable domain: KAGVTQTPRYLIKTRGQQVTLSCSPISGHRSVSWYQQTPGQGLQFLFEYFSETQRNKGNFPGRFSGRQFSNSRSEMNVSTLELGDSALYLCASSRQGSGGDTQYFGPGTRLTVL.

This clone was counted once. The CDR3, as DNA: TGTGCCAGCATAAGGGAGAGAGGGGAGCTGTTTTTT. Amino acids: CASIRERGELFF. This chain joins TRBV12-3 or TRBV12-4 and TRBJ2-2; tentative D call: TRBD2 (5 bases). V was pared by 7 bases and J by 8 bases, with 11 bases between. The CDR3 sequence is 12 residues long.

The V gene is TRBV6-5, the J gene TRBJ2-2, with no clear D. The V gene's germline CDR1 is MNHEY and CDR2 SVGAGI. CDR3 length equals 15 residues. The germline V and J ends were trimmed by 6 bases and 1 base, with 12 bases remaining between them. The CDR3 protein is CASRRPAENTGELFF. The CDR3 DNA sequence: TGTGCCAGCAGGAGGCCGGCCGAGAACACCGGGGAGCTGTTTTTT.

The J gene is TRBJ1-1, the V gene TRBV7-8; perhaps TRBD1 as D (6 bases). Trimming pared 0 bases from V and 8 bases from J, leaving 10 bases between. CDR3 length: 13 residues. Germline V gives CDR1 SGHVS, CDR2 FQNEAQ. The CDR3 DNA follows: TGTGCCAGCAGCTTAGCGTGGACAGCGGAAGCTTTCTTT. Protein sequence: CASSLAWTAEAFF.

With respect to this clone: Within the sample, other DNA sequences also encode this same CDR3. The gene calls are TRBV21-1 and TRBJ1-1; the table calls TRBD1, which could not be checked here. TRBV21-1 is a listed pseudogene. The CDR3 extends over 20 amino acids. DNA of the CDR3: TGTGCCAGCAGCGAAACCGGGACAGGGGACGGACGGCCTTTAAACACTGAAGCTTTCTTT. This encodes CASSETGTGDGRPLNTEAFF.

The sample holds one count of this clone. The chain combines TRBV12-5 with TRBJ2-3; D gene uncertain. CDR1 is LGHNT, CDR2 FRNRAP, per germline. This CDR3 has 15 residues. V shed 5 bases and J shed 0 bases, with 12 bases lying between them. The CDR3 sequence: CASGLDETSTDTQYF. In DNA, the CDR3 is TGTGCTAGTGGTCTGGACGAAACTAGCACAGATACGCAGTATTTT.

This CDR3 reads CASTRDRAHDGYTF. Here the CDR3 DNA reads TGTGCCAGCACAAGGGACAGGGCGCACGATGGCTACACCTTC. The chain combines TRBV9 with TRBJ1-2, with 9 bases fitting TRBD1. Germline V lookup: CDR1 SGDLS, CDR2 YYNGEE. This CDR3 is 14 amino acids long. With 6 bases clipped from V and 6 bases from J, the junction kept 9 bases outside the gene matches.

This clone was detected a few times. The chain's CDR3 is CASSARTDQPQHF. CDR3 DNA sequence: TGCGCCAGCAGCGCCCGGACAGATCAGCCCCAGCATTTT. The chain joins TRBV5-1 to TRBJ1-5; possibly TRBD1 for D (6 bases). The CDR3 runs 13 residues. The germline V gene encodes CDR1 SGHRS and CDR2 YFSETQ. V lost 4 bases and J 5 bases, leaving 10 bases between the germline ends.